One and the same sample provided the 13 T cell receptor beta chains below, sequenced in a study of T cells after yellow fever vaccination. TCRdb called the 5' RACE reads again in MiXCR, with one record for every CDR3 protein. This sample has some 390,000 distinct CDR3 sequences; roughly 20% occur once, and the top ten carry about 18%. The sample here was PBMCs, taken before the yellow fever booster vaccination. Receptors were obtained from a man between 18 and 29 years old who received the YFV17D yellow fever vaccine.

In its sample, this clonotype was seen a few times. The chain links TRBV3-1 to TRBJ1-1; TRBD1 is a possible D gene (5 bases). V dropped 3 bases and J dropped 0 bases, with 8 bases sitting between them. This CDR3 spans 14 amino acids. CDR1 is LGHDT, CDR2 YNNKEL, per germline (reference sequence). In DNA, the CDR3 is TGTGCCAGCAGCCAGGGACGGATGAACACTGAAGCTTTCTTT. Amino acid sequence: CASSQGRMNTEAFF.

The chain couples TRBV6-5 to TRBJ1-1, with a weak D call TRBD1 (5 bases). CDR3 length equals 16 residues. The V gene lost 3 bases and the J gene lost 4 bases, with 18 bases spanning the gap. Germline V gene data show CDR1 as MNHEY and CDR2 as SVGAGI. The CDR3 coding sequence is TGTGCCAGCAGTTATAGGAGGGGCCCGGGGGGCACTGAAGCTTTCTTT. This codes for CASSYRRGPGGTEAFF.

This clonotype was seen more than once but under ten times. The rearrangement uses TRBV7-2 and TRBJ2-7, with D possibly being TRBD2 (5 bases). The germline CDR1 and CDR2 sequences are SGHTA and FQGNSA. The CDR3 has 15 residues. V was cut by 5 bases and J by 2 bases, with 16 bases left in between. CDR3 coding DNA: TGTGCCAGCAGCAAAGGACCCCCCGGGACCTACGAGCAGTACTTC. It codes for CASSKGPPGTYEQYF.

This clonotype was seen a single time. The CDR3 DNA follows: TGCGCCAGCAGCTCCCATACGCGGGGGCCATACAATGAGCAGTTCTTC. Translated, it gives CASSSHTRGPYNEQFF. The V call is TRBV5-1, the J call TRBJ2-1; a possible D gene is TRBD2 (7 bases). Germline V gene lookup returns CDR1 SGHRS and CDR2 YFSETQ. V was cut by 3 bases and J by 4 bases, with 17 bases left in between. The CDR3 has 16 amino acids.

V is TRBV19 and J is TRBJ2-2, with D tentatively TRBD1 (5 bases). V was cut by 4 bases and J by 0 bases, with 12 bases left in between. In germline, CDR1 is LNHDA, CDR2 SQIVND (reference sequence). This CDR3 contains 16 residues. The CDR3 nucleotides read TGTGCCAGTAGTAGAGCCGGACACCCGAACACCGGGGAGCTGTTTTTT. Its translation is CASSRAGHPNTGELFF.

The V and J genes are TRBV6-2 or TRBV6-3 and TRBJ2-7; tentatively, D is TRBD1 or TRBD2 (5 bases each). Germline CDR1 MNHEY, CDR2 SVGEGT. V was trimmed by 5 bases and J by 5 bases, leaving 13 bases between them. The CDR3 sequence is 13 residues long. Written as DNA, the CDR3 is TGTGCCAGCAGTAGGGACGGCACAGACGAGCAGTACTTC. Protein sequence: CASSRDGTDEQYF.

There are a few counts of this clonotype. The rearrangement links TRBV7-9 to TRBJ2-5; D may match TRBD1 or TRBD2 (5 bases each). The CDR3 is made up of 15 amino acids. Germline V gene lookup returns CDR1 SEHNR and CDR2 FQNEAQ (reference sequence). V was clipped by 5 bases and J by 10 bases, with 23 bases between them. CDR3 protein: CASSEIGLPSRGQYF. Written as DNA, the CDR3 is TGTGCCAGCAGCGAGATAGGACTGCCTTCGAGGGGCCAGTACTTC.

This clonotype was observed a few times. The chain couples TRBV6-1 to TRBJ2-3; 7 nucleotides agree with TRBD2. The CDR3 runs to 16 residues. Germline trimming cut 3 bases from V and 3 bases from J; bases unmatched to any gene: 9. Germline V lookup: CDR1 MNHNS, CDR2 SASEGT. The CDR3 DNA reads as TGTGCCAGCAGTGAGGTTGGCGGGGGAAGGACAGATACGCAGTATTTT. This sequence encodes CASSEVGGGRTDTQYF.

V usage is TRBV5-1 and J usage is TRBJ1-1, with D perhaps TRBD1 (6 bases). From germline, CDR1 is SGHRS and CDR2 YFSETQ. The CDR3 has 17 residues. Deletions cut 0 bases from V and 0 bases from J, with 15 bases between. CDR3: CASSLGAAGDLNTEAFF. The DNA of the CDR3 is TGCGCCAGCAGCTTGGGTGCGGCAGGGGACTTGAACACTGAAGCTTTCTTT.

This sequence joins TRBV25-1 and TRBJ1-2; 7 bases agree with TRBD1. V was clipped by 1 base and J by 7 bases; unmatched bases: 12. This CDR3 region has 16 residues. Per germline, CDR1 MGHDK and CDR2 SYGVNS. The CDR3 DNA sequence: TGTGCCAGCAGTGAATCACAGGGGAGGTTCCGTTCTGGCTACACCTTC. This codes for CASSESQGRFRSGYTF.

The genes are TRBV27 and TRBJ2-5; TRBD2 agrees at 10 bases. Per germline, CDR1 MNHEY and CDR2 SMNVEV (reference sequence). The J segment lost 5 bases and the V segment lost 5 bases, leaving 5 bases of the junction unmatched. This CDR3 region has 14 residues. The DNA for the CDR3 is TGTGCCAGCAGTAGCGGGGGGGCCGAGGAGACCCAGTACTTC. Translation: CASSSGGAEETQYF.

J is TRBJ1-5 and V is TRBV7-8; maybe TRBD1 (5 bases). The CDR3 totals 14 residues. The germline CDR1 and CDR2 sequences are SGHVS and FQNEAQ. Trimming cost V 5 bases and J 7 bases, with 15 bases left between them. The CDR3, as DNA: TGTGCCAGCAGCGTTTACCTGACAGAACAGCCCCAGCATTTT. The encoded protein is CASSVYLTEQPQHF. Variable domain in full (rest from reference TRBV7-8 and TRBJ1-5): GAGVSQSPRYKVAKRGQDVALRCDPISGHVSLFWYQQALGQGPEFLTYFQNEAQLDKSGLPSDRFFAERPEGSVSTLKIQRTQQEDSAVYLCASSVYLTEQPQHFGDGTRLSIL.

V and J are TRBV5-1 and TRBJ2-3, with D uncertain. Germline assignment: CDR1 SGHRS and CDR2 YFSETQ. This CDR3 has 15 amino acids. Deletions cut 0 bases from V and 6 bases from J, with 14 bases between. The CDR3 protein is CASSLVTLPGDTQYF. DNA of the CDR3: TGCGCCAGCAGCTTGGTAACCCTCCCCGGGGATACGCAGTATTTT.